These 25 T cell receptor beta chains share one sample of origin, sequenced in a study of blood T cell repertoires in COVID-19. Assay: immunoSEQ multiplex PCR; the TCRdb copy retains only in-frame clones and omits some. Here the sample spans about 300,000 clones, more than 70% being singletons. Sequencing was carried out using peripheral blood. All receptors come from a woman between 45 and 60 years old with acute or convalescent COVID-19.

The rearrangement uses TRBV30 and TRBJ1-1; 7 nucleotides agree with TRBD1. The CDR3 extends over 16 amino acids. V was clipped by 1 base and J by 11 bases; unmatched bases: 19. CDR1 is GTSNPN, CDR2 SVGIG, per germline (reference sequence). The CDR3: CAWSAKGGTARSVAFF. CDR3 DNA: TGTGCCTGGAGTGCTAAAGGAGGGACAGCACGATCGGTGGCTTTCTTT.

The chain combines TRBV7-2 with TRBJ2-7; 8 bases agree with TRBD1. The CDR3 runs to 18 residues. The V gene's germline CDR1 is SGHTA and CDR2 FQGNSA. The trim removed 4 bases at V and 4 bases at J, leaving 18 bases unmatched. The CDR3 DNA reads TGTGCCAGCAGCTCCAATAGGGGTGTTGGACAGGGCCAATACGAGCAGTACTTC. Protein: CASSSNRGVGQGQYEQYF.

V is TRBV15 and J is TRBJ2-7; D is unclear. Germline V gene lookup returns CDR1 LNHNV and CDR2 YYDKDF (reference sequence). Trimming shortened V by 1 base and J by 2 bases, and 6 bases separated the two germline ends. The CDR3 contains 13 residues. The CDR3 nucleotides read TGTGCCACCAGCAGAGGGCCAACCTACGAGCAGTACTTC. Translating it yields CATSRGPTYEQYF.

Written as DNA, the CDR3 is TGTGCCAGCTCCCCAAGACTAGCGGGAGATTACAATGAGCAGTTCTTC. It translates to CASSPRLAGDYNEQFF. The J gene is TRBJ2-1, the V gene TRBV18, with 12 bases aligning to TRBD2. The CDR3 covers 16 residues. CDR1 is KGHSH and CDR2 is LQKENI in the germline V gene. V trimming: 6 bases; J trimming: 4 bases; junction bases outside the gene matches: 7.

The genes are TRBV5-1 and TRBJ2-2; 7 bases are shared with TRBD1. Trimming at V came to 2 bases and at J to 4 bases, leaving 8 bases not matched to a gene. Germline V gene data show CDR1 as SGHRS and CDR2 as YFSETQ. This CDR3 has 16 residues. For the CDR3, the DNA is TGCGCCAGCAGCTTAAGACAGGGTCGAAGCACCGGGGAGCTGTTTTTT. Translated: CASSLRQGRSTGELFF.

The genes are TRBV15 and TRBJ1-2; 8 nucleotides line up with TRBD1. V shed 0 bases, J shed 3 bases, and the junction held 9 bases outside the gene matches. The length of the CDR3 is 17 residues. Germline V lookup: CDR1 LNHNV, CDR2 YYDKDF (reference sequence). CDR3 sequence: CATSREGPGQVDYGYTF. As DNA, the CDR3 is TGTGCCACCAGCAGAGAGGGACCGGGACAGGTTGACTATGGCTACACCTTC.

This clone was seen only a few times. The genes are TRBV6-2 or TRBV6-3 and TRBJ2-1; tentative D call: TRBD2 (6 bases). V was clipped by 5 bases and J by 5 bases, with 16 bases between them. The CDR3 covers 15 residues. Germline CDR1 is MNHEY and CDR2 is SVGEGT. The CDR3 loop is CASSLSGTRDNEQFF. CDR3 sequence (DNA): TGTGCCAGCAGTCTTAGCGGCACCCGAGACAATGAGCAGTTCTTC.

This chain uses TRBV27 with TRBJ2-1; TRBD1 matches at 7 bases. Germline lookup yields CDR1 MNHEY and CDR2 SMNVEV (reference sequence). CDR3 length equals 16 residues. Trimming took 6 bases from V and 4 from J; bases not matched to a gene: 12. The DNA of the CDR3 is TGTGCCAGCAGCCCGTCCCGGGACAGTACTTACAATGAGCAGTTCTTC. It specifies CASSPSRDSTYNEQFF.

The genes are TRBV5-1 and TRBJ2-1, with 12 bases identical to TRBD2. The CDR3 extends over 16 amino acids. Germline loops: CDR1 SGHRS, CDR2 YFSETQ. Trimming took 10 bases from V and 10 from J; bases not matched to a gene: 18. CDR3 loop: CAGAYIRLAGVGEQFF. CDR3 nucleotide sequence: TGCGCCGGAGCTTACATCCGACTAGCGGGAGTCGGGGAGCAGTTCTTC.

The chain recombines TRBV7-2 with TRBJ2-7; 13 positions agree with TRBD2. The germline V gene has CDR1 SGHTA and CDR2 FQGNSA. This CDR3 is 15 amino acids long. V lost 5 bases, J lost 2 bases, and 3 bases stayed unmatched. The CDR3 is CASSPTSGRAYEQYF. As DNA, the CDR3 is TGTGCCAGCAGCCCAACTAGCGGGAGGGCCTACGAGCAGTACTTC.

This clone appeared once. The gene calls are TRBV3-1 (or the pseudogene TRBV3-2) and TRBJ2-7; 10 bases align to TRBD1. CDR1 LGHDT and CDR2 YNNKEL come from the germline V gene (reference sequence). With 4 bases clipped from V and 4 bases from J, the junction kept 1 base outside the gene matches. This CDR3 comprises 13 residues. Here the CDR3 DNA reads TGTGCCAGCAGCCGGACAGGGGGTTACGAGCAGTACTTC. Its translation: CASSRTGGYEQYF.

In its sample, this clone was seen a few times. The chain joins TRBV15 to TRBJ2-7, with 10 bases identical to TRBD2. J was trimmed by 2 bases and V by 1 base; bases with no gene match: 2. Looked up from germline, CDR1 is LNHNV and CDR2 is YYDKDF (reference sequence). This CDR3 region has 15 residues. This CDR3 reads CATSRGLAGAYEQYF. CDR3 coding DNA: TGTGCCACCAGCAGAGGGCTAGCGGGGGCCTACGAGCAGTACTTC.

The chain has TRBV7-2 and TRBJ2-7; 8 nucleotides line up with TRBD1. The V segment lost 1 base and the J segment 4 bases; nucleotides outside the gene matches: 6. The CDR3 length is 15 residues. Germline-derived CDR1 and CDR2 are SGHTA and FQGNSA. The CDR3: CASSLGGQGRYEQYF. CDR3 DNA: TGTGCCAGCAGCTTAGGAGGACAGGGAAGGTACGAGCAGTACTTC.

V gene TRBV7-8 combines with J gene TRBJ2-3, with D uncertain. The CDR3 runs 15 residues. V shed 1 base and J shed 0 bases, with 8 bases lying between them. Germline CDR1 and CDR2: SGHVS and FQNEAQ. CDR3 in DNA: TGTGCCAGCAGCTTAGGGCGGCCGAGCACAGATACGCAGTATTTT. Translated, it gives CASSLGRPSTDTQYF.

The rearrangement uses TRBV2 and TRBJ2-7; TRBD1 agrees at 8 bases. V trimming: 2 bases; J trimming: 6 bases; junction bases outside the gene matches: 12. This CDR3 contains 16 residues. The germline V gene has CDR1 SNHLY and CDR2 FYNNEI. The CDR3 reads CASSEKVRDRGSEQYF. CDR3 DNA: TGTGCCAGCAGTGAAAAAGTGCGAGACAGGGGTTCCGAGCAGTACTTC.

The rearrangement uses TRBV18 and TRBJ1-6; D call uncertain. The V end lost 2 bases, the J end lost 10 bases, and 12 bases lay between the germline ends. CDR3 length: 14 residues. Per the germline V gene, CDR1 is KGHSH and CDR2 is LQKENI. CDR3 protein: CASSPAGAESPLHF. CDR3 nucleotides: TGTGCCAGCTCACCAGCGGGTGCTGAGTCACCCCTCCACTTT.

The V gene is TRBV11-2, the J gene TRBJ2-2; 9 bases align to TRBD1. Germline V gives CDR1 SGHAT, CDR2 FQNNGV. CDR3 length: 17 amino acids. Germline trimming cut 1 base from V and 5 bases from J; bases unmatched to any gene: 8. The CDR3 spells CASSLASGQGKTGELFF. The CDR3 DNA reads TGTGCCAGCAGCTTAGCGTCGGGACAGGGCAAGACCGGGGAGCTGTTTTTT.

A word on this clone: Other nucleotide sequences from this sample produce the same CDR3. The rearrangement joins TRBV5-1 to TRBJ2-7, with 14 bases aligning to TRBD2. Germline V CDR1 and CDR2: SGHRS, YFSETQ. The V and J ends lost 4 bases and 4 bases, in that order; junction bases with no gene match: 4. This CDR3 region has 15 residues. CDR3: CASSRGTSGSYEQYF. The CDR3 DNA reads as TGCGCCAGCAGCCGCGGGACTAGCGGGAGTTACGAGCAGTACTTC.

V usage is TRBV29-1 and J usage is TRBJ2-4; D is unresolved. The CDR3 sequence is 15 residues long. Germline CDR1 and CDR2: SQVTM and ANQGSEA. V lost 3 bases to trimming and J lost 2 bases, with 14 bases between them. CDR3 bases: TGCAGCGTTGAGACCCCGGGTCTCACCAAAAACATTCAGTACTTC. Translating gives CSVETPGLTKNIQYF.

The rearrangement links TRBV5-1 to TRBJ2-5; D is perhaps TRBD2 (6 bases). The V gene's germline CDR1 is SGHRS and CDR2 YFSETQ. V shed 3 bases and J shed 4 bases, with 10 bases lying between them. The CDR3 length is 13 residues. The CDR3 loop is CASSSMGGETQYF. CDR3 DNA: TGCGCCAGCAGCTCGATGGGAGGAGAGACCCAGTACTTC.

The gene calls are TRBV29-1 and TRBJ1-2; 7 bases agree with TRBD1. This CDR3 comprises 12 residues. Unmatched junction bases numbered 8, after V lost 7 bases and J lost 6 bases. Germline V gene data show CDR1 as SQVTM and CDR2 as ANQGSEA. CDR3 in amino acids: CSAYTGVDGYTF. The CDR3 DNA follows: TGCAGCGCATACACAGGGGTGGATGGCTACACCTTC.

The V and J genes are TRBV7-6 and TRBJ1-4; D unresolved. Germline V gene sequence: CDR1 SGHVS, CDR2 FNYEAQ. The V and J ends lost 1 base and 4 bases respectively, with 16 bases between them. This CDR3 region has 17 residues. The CDR3 protein is CASSLGRRGGRNEKLFF. The CDR3 DNA reads as TGTGCCAGCAGCTTAGGCCGACGGGGAGGACGTAATGAAAAACTGTTTTTT.

V gene TRBV27 combines with J gene TRBJ2-1, with 13 bases that match TRBD2. Unmatched junction bases numbered 16, after V lost 3 bases and J lost 5 bases. Per germline, CDR1 MNHEY and CDR2 SMNVEV (reference sequence). The CDR3 runs to 20 residues. The CDR3 protein is CASSFHGTSGTVRRNNEQFF. CDR3 in DNA: TGTGCCAGCAGTTTCCACGGGACTAGCGGGACAGTTCGCCGTAACAATGAGCAGTTCTTC.

The rearrangement links TRBV6-2 or TRBV6-3 to TRBJ2-1, with D tentatively TRBD1 (6 bases). The CDR3 consists of 12 residues. Germline CDR1 is MNHEY and CDR2 is SVGEGT. Between the trimmed V and J ends, which lost 6 bases and 10 bases, there was a span of 13 bases. CDR3 residues: CASSTAGDEQFF. The CDR3 DNA follows: TGTGCCAGCAGCACCGCAGGGGACGAGCAGTTCTTC.

V is TRBV4-2 and J is TRBJ2-7; D gene unclear. Trimming stripped 2 bases from V and 4 bases from J, with 9 bases between. Looked up from germline, CDR1 is LGHNA and CDR2 is YNFKEQ. The CDR3 totals 13 residues. DNA of the CDR3: TGTGCCAGCAGCCAAATGTCCCGGTACGAGCAGTACTTC. This codes for CASSQMSRYEQYF.